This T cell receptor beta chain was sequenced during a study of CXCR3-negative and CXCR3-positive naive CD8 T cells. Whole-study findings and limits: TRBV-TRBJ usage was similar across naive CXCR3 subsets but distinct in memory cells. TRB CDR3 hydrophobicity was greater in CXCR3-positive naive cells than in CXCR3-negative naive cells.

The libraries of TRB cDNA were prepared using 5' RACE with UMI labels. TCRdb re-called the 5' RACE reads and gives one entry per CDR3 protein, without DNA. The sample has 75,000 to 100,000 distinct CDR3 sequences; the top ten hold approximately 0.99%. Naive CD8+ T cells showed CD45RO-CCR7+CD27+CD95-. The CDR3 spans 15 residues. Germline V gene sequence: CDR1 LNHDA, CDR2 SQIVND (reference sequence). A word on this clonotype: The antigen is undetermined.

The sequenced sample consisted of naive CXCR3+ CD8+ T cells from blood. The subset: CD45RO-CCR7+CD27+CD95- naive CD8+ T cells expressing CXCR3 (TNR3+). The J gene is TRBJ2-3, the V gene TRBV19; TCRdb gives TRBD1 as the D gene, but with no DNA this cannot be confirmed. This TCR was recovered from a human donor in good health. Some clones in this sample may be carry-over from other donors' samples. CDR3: CASSEWTGSTDTQYF.